This T cell receptor (beta chain) is from a study of post-analysis software for immune sequencing data. For the study at large: Included courses were relapsing-remitting and secondary progressive multiple sclerosis; progressive-relapsing multiple sclerosis was also included.

Presence of unique molecular identifiers characterized the TCR beta cDNA libraries. Starting from roughly 1.1 to 9.2 million T cells, the study yielded roughly 0.5 million cDNA molecules. Using its own MiXCR run on the PCR reads, TCRdb lists one record per CDR3 protein. The data hold approximately 730,000 distinct CDR3 sequences, with roughly 30% observed a single time. With respect to this clonotype: A clone one base away is much larger, so this may be a read error.

This sequence was found in a girl under 18 with multiple sclerosis. Sequences were obtained from blood.

In nucleotides, the CDR3 is TGTGCCATCAGATCGGACAGGGACCTAACCTACGAGCGGTACTTC. Translating it yields CAIRSDRDLTYERYF. The V call is TRBV10-3, the J call TRBJ2-4; 8 positions agree with TRBD1. The CDR3 covers 15 residues. Germline CDR1 and CDR2: ENHRY and SYGVKD. V lost 6 bases and J lost 15; bases outside the gene matches: 19.